The 2 T cell receptor beta chains in this list originate from one sample, sequenced in a study of cytomegalovirus exposure and HLA in healthy donors. Generated by immunoSEQ multiplex PCR, the TCRdb table keeps only in-frame clones and is missing some. The sample includes over 60,000 clones, 96% of them seen just once. Sample: PBMCs. These receptors were collected from a woman aged 18-35 years in good health and CMV-seropositive.

This chain connects TRBV18 to TRBJ1-1, with D unresolved. CDR1 is KGHSH, CDR2 LQKENI, per germline. This CDR3 region has 13 residues. V shed 4 bases and J shed 1 base, with 7 bases lying between them. The CDR3 DNA reads as TGTGCCAGCTCACTAAACAGGAACACTGAAGCTTTCTTT. It encodes CASSLNRNTEAFF.

The chain recombines TRBV2 with TRBJ1-1; 10 bases map to TRBD1. Germline CDR1 and CDR2: SNHLY and FYNNEI. There are 15 residues in the CDR3. The junction had 9 bases not matched to a gene; V was cut back by 4 bases and J by 7 bases. CDR3 loop: CASSGSRDRGIEAFF. DNA of the CDR3: TGTGCCAGCAGTGGGTCCCGGGACAGGGGTATTGAAGCTTTCTTT.